These 28 T cell receptor beta chains were sequenced from one sample in a study of T cell responses to AZD1222 COVID-19 vaccine. Clones were read by immunoSEQ multiplex PCR, and TCRdb kept only the in-frame ones, dropping some. The profile shows some 180,000 clones, around nine tenths of them singletons. The sequenced sample was peripheral blood, obtained 28 days after the second AZD1222 dose. The origin of the receptors is an adult who received the AZD1222 COVID-19 vaccine.

In the case of this clone: One end of the junction does not line up with germline, which may come from a read error. This sequence joins TRBV7-2 and TRBJ1-5, with unresolved D. This CDR3 comprises 15 residues. CDR1 and CDR2 (germline): SGHTA, FQGNSA. The CDR3 DNA reads TGTGCCAGCAGCCTAGCGGGCGCGGGTAATCAGCCCCAGCATTTT. It codes for CASSLAGAGNQPQHF.

This chain uses TRBV11-2 with TRBJ2-1; no clear D. Trimming removed 5 bases from V and 8 bases from J, with 16 bases in between. The CDR3 consists of 14 residues. CDR1 is SGHAT, CDR2 FQNNGV, per germline. CDR3: CASSLKPNWDEQFF. CDR3 in DNA: TGTGCCAGCAGCCTGAAGCCCAACTGGGATGAGCAGTTCTTC. Full variable domain (rest looked up from reference TRBV11-2 and TRBJ2-1): EAGVAQSPRYKIIEKRQSVAFWCNPISGHATLYWYQQILGQGPKLLIQFQNNGVVDDSQLPKDRFSAERLKGVDSTLKIQPAKLEDSAVYLCASSLKPNWDEQFFGPGTRLTVL.

The V gene is TRBV6-2 or TRBV6-3, the J gene TRBJ2-7, with 12 bases identical to TRBD1. This CDR3 region has 14 residues. Trimming removed 5 bases from V and 2 bases from J; junction bases left unmatched: 1. Germline CDR1 reads MNHEY; CDR2 reads SVGEGT. CDR3 region: CASSGTGGTYEQYF. CDR3 bases: TGTGCCAGCAGTGGGACAGGGGGCACCTACGAGCAGTACTTC.

The J gene is TRBJ1-1, the V gene TRBV5-1, with D unresolved. Germline V gene data show CDR1 as SGHRS and CDR2 as YFSETQ. The CDR3 covers 15 residues. The V end was cut by 4 bases, the J end by 1 base, with 14 bases between. The CDR3 nucleotides read TGCGCCAGCAGCGGCACAACCACTTCGAACACTGAAGCTTTCTTT. This codes for CASSGTTTSNTEAFF.

The rearrangement joins TRBV4-3 to TRBJ2-3; tentative D call: TRBD1 (6 bases). The V gene lost 4 bases and the J gene lost 9 bases, with 11 bases spanning the gap. Germline V gene data show CDR1 as LGHNA and CDR2 as YSLEER. This CDR3 is 12 amino acids long. CDR3 DNA sequence: TGCGCCAGCAGCCCAAAAAGGGGGACGCAGTATTTT. Translation: CASSPKRGTQYF.

The gene calls are TRBV9 and TRBJ1-2; D not resolved. V was pared by 3 bases and J by 6 bases, with 12 bases between. Germline CDR1 SGDLS, CDR2 YYNGEE. The CDR3 runs 13 residues. The CDR3 region is CASSASILDGYTF. The CDR3 DNA is TGTGCCAGCAGCGCCTCCATTCTGGATGGCTACACCTTC.

The chain joins TRBV4-2 to TRBJ1-2; D not resolved. The germline CDR1 and CDR2 sequences are LGHNA and YNFKEQ. The CDR3 spans 15 residues. Trimming took 0 bases from V and 4 from J, leaving 12 bases between them. The CDR3, as DNA: TGTGCCAGCAGCCAAGATGAACTGCCACTCTATGGCTACACCTTC. Translating gives CASSQDELPLYGYTF.

The V and J genes are TRBV18 and TRBJ2-3, with 10 bases lining up with TRBD2. The trim removed 1 base at V and 2 bases at J, leaving 3 bases unmatched. Germline V lookup: CDR1 KGHSH, CDR2 LQKENI. The CDR3 has 16 residues. CDR3 sequence: CASSPLAGGLTDTQYF. The CDR3 DNA sequence: TGTGCCAGCTCACCACTAGCGGGGGGTCTCACAGATACGCAGTATTTT.

The chain recombines TRBV7-2 with TRBJ2-2; D possibly corresponds to TRBD2 (7 bases). Germline values: CDR1 SGHTA, CDR2 FQGNSA. This CDR3 spans 14 amino acids. V was shortened by 5 bases and J by 6 bases, with 13 bases between the two germline ends. The CDR3 reads CASSPRGGAGELFF. The CDR3 coding sequence is TGTGCCAGCAGCCCAAGGGGGGGGGCCGGGGAGCTGTTTTTT.

The table lists this clone with a count of one. This chain connects TRBV4-3 to TRBJ2-1, with 7 bases aligning to TRBD2. V was clipped by 3 bases and J by 0 bases; unmatched bases: 17. This CDR3 contains 20 residues. Germline lookup yields CDR1 LGHNA and CDR2 YSLEER. DNA of the CDR3: TGCGCCAGCAGCCATTCCGCGGGGGTCGATCTAATAAGCTCCTACAATGAGCAGTTCTTC. It specifies CASSHSAGVDLISSYNEQFF.

The chain recombines TRBV30 with TRBJ1-2; D unresolved. This CDR3 has 14 amino acids. Trimming removed 2 bases at V and 8 bases at J, with 18 bases between. Germline V gene data show CDR1 as GTSNPN and CDR2 as SVGIG (reference sequence). CDR3 region: CAWSLERRVWGYTF. CDR3 nucleotides: TGTGCCTGGAGTCTAGAGCGAAGGGTTTGGGGCTACACCTTC. Full variable domain (missing parts from reference TRBV30 and TRBJ1-2): SQTIHQWPATLVQPVGSPLSLECTVEGTSNPNLYWYRQAAGRGLQLLFYSVGIGQISSEVPQNLSASRPQDRQFILSSKKLLLSDSGFYLCAWSLERRVWGYTFGSGTRLTVV.

This chain connects TRBV12-3 or TRBV12-4 to TRBJ1-2; TRBD1 is a possible D gene (6 bases). Trimming removed 4 bases from V and 2 bases from J, with 8 bases in between. The CDR3 covers 13 residues. The CDR3 coding sequence is TGTGCCAGCAGTTGGACAGCGAACTATGGCTACACCTTC. Protein: CASSWTANYGYTF.

The chain recombines TRBV21-1 with TRBJ2-5; the listed D gene, TRBD1, was not tested against the DNA. TRBV21-1 is a recognized pseudogene. CDR3 length: 18 amino acids. The CDR3 nucleotides read TGTGCCAGCATCGACAGGGCGACGAAGAACAAGAACCAAGAGACCCAGTACTTC. This sequence encodes CASIDRATKNKNQETQYF.

V and J are TRBV19 and TRBJ2-5; D is unclear. Trimming left V 4 bases short and J 0 bases short, with 9 bases between. The CDR3 extends over 14 amino acids. CDR1 and CDR2 from the germline V gene are LNHDA and SQIVND (reference sequence). The CDR3 here is CASSTTLYQETQYF. In nucleotides, the CDR3 is TGTGCCAGTAGTACGACCCTGTACCAAGAGACCCAGTACTTC.

The chain recombines TRBV27 with TRBJ2-3; 8 bases agree with TRBD2. The length of the CDR3 is 16 residues. Germline V CDR1 and CDR2: MNHEY, SMNVEV (reference sequence). The V and J ends lost 5 bases and 1 base, in that order; junction bases with no gene match: 8. DNA of the CDR3: TGTGCCAGCAGTGGTTCTTTGCGGGGGGGCACAGATACGCAGTATTTT. This codes for CASSGSLRGGTDTQYF.

This chain joins TRBV27 and TRBJ1-4; 8 bases fit TRBD1. The CDR3 extends over 15 amino acids. After removal of 4 bases from V and 5 bases from J, the junction contained 6 bases not matched to a gene. Germline loops: CDR1 MNHEY, CDR2 SMNVEV (reference sequence). The CDR3 DNA is TGTGCCAGCAGTTCACAACAGGGGGGAAATGAAAAACTGTTTTTT. Its translation is CASSSQQGGNEKLFF.

The J gene is TRBJ2-1, the V gene TRBV7-2; 8 nucleotides match TRBD1. V lost 6 bases and J lost 1; bases outside the gene matches: 2. CDR1 SGHTA and CDR2 FQGNSA come from the germline V gene. This CDR3 is 14 amino acids long. The CDR3 loop is CASRGTGSYNEQFF. The CDR3 DNA follows: TGTGCCAGCAGGGGGACAGGTTCCTACAATGAGCAGTTCTTC.

The chain recombines TRBV4-1 with TRBJ1-2, with a tentative D call TRBD1 (5 bases). The V end was cut by 0 bases, the J end by 0 bases, with 14 bases between. The CDR3 is 17 residues long. CDR1 and CDR2 from the germline V gene are MGHRA and YSYEKL. In DNA, the CDR3 is TGCGCCAGCAGCCAAGATAAAGGGGTACCATCTAACTATGGCTACACCTTC. Protein sequence: CASSQDKGVPSNYGYTF.

This sequence joins TRBV5-4 and TRBJ1-2, with 7 bases aligning to TRBD1. With V trimmed by 2 bases and J by 5 bases, 9 bases remained unmatched. The CDR3 has 15 amino acids. Germline-derived CDR1 and CDR2 are SGHNT and YYREEE (reference sequence). The CDR3 sequence: CASSFAAGQIYGYTF. CDR3 sequence (DNA): TGTGCCAGCAGCTTCGCGGCGGGACAGATTTATGGCTACACCTTC.

There are a few counts of this clone. This rearrangement joins TRBV7-2 to TRBJ2-1, with D uncertain. Germline V gene sequence: CDR1 SGHTA, CDR2 FQGNSA. V was trimmed by 2 bases and J by 5 bases, leaving 10 bases between them. The CDR3 totals 14 residues. DNA of the CDR3: TGTGCCAGCAGCTTATACCAGGCCAACAATGAGCAGTTCTTC. Translation: CASSLYQANNEQFF.

The gene calls are TRBV2 and TRBJ1-6, with D possibly TRBD1 on 5 matching bases. Germline V lookup: CDR1 SNHLY, CDR2 FYNNEI. CDR3 length: 15 amino acids. Trimming took off 6 bases at V and 0 bases at J, with 9 bases between the two ends. CDR3 region: CASRDKSSYNSPLHF. In DNA, the CDR3 is TGTGCCAGCAGGGACAAAAGCTCCTATAATTCACCCCTCCACTTT.

The rearrangement joins TRBV4-1 to TRBJ2-1; 11 nucleotides line up with TRBD2. This CDR3 is built from 16 residues. Germline CDR1 reads MGHRA; CDR2 reads YSYEKL. V shed 0 bases and J 6 bases; nucleotides not matched to a gene: 4. The CDR3 region is CASSQDPSGGRNEQFF. For the CDR3, the DNA is TGCGCCAGCAGCCAAGATCCTAGCGGGGGGCGCAATGAGCAGTTCTTC.

The chain links TRBV7-9 to TRBJ1-6; D unclear. CDR1 SEHNR and CDR2 FQNEAQ come from the germline V gene (reference sequence). Trimming shortened V by 7 bases and J by 3 bases, and 7 bases separated the two germline ends. This CDR3 region has 13 residues. The CDR3 loop is CASTAYYNSPLHF. CDR3 sequence (DNA): TGTGCCAGCACGGCGTACTATAATTCACCCCTCCACTTT.

This sequence joins TRBV2 and TRBJ1-1, with a weak D call TRBD1 (5 bases). The CDR3 spans 13 residues. With 6 bases removed from V and 7 bases from J, the gap between germline ends came to 15 bases. Germline V gene sequence: CDR1 SNHLY, CDR2 FYNNEI. The CDR3 is CASSTMVQVEAFF. The CDR3 DNA is TGTGCCAGCAGCACGATGGTACAGGTTGAAGCTTTCTTT.

J is TRBJ1-1 and V is TRBV3-1 (or the pseudogene TRBV3-2); 9 nucleotides agree with TRBD1. Germline CDR1 LGHDT, CDR2 YNNKEL (reference sequence). The length of the CDR3 is 13 residues. V was pared by 9 bases and J by 11 bases, with 13 bases of the junction left unmatched. The CDR3 DNA is TGTGCCAGTAGTGGGACAGGGTCTTTTGGGGCTTTCTTT. This sequence encodes CASSGTGSFGAFF.

The chain is built from TRBV7-9 and TRBJ1-1; maybe TRBD1 (6 bases). The CDR3 covers 17 residues. Germline CDR1 reads SEHNR; CDR2 reads FQNEAQ (reference sequence). Between the trimmed V and J ends, which lost 2 bases and 9 bases, there was a span of 25 bases. CDR3 nucleotide sequence: TGTGCCAGCAGCTTAACCGGAGCGAAGACAGGCCTGGTGAAAGCTTTCTTT. It yields the protein CASSLTGAKTGLVKAFF.

The rearrangement joins TRBV4-2 to TRBJ2-7, with a possible D match to TRBD2 (6 bases). This CDR3 has 15 amino acids. Germline-derived CDR1 and CDR2 are LGHNA and YNFKEQ. V lost 1 base to trimming and J lost 7 bases, with 17 bases between them. For the CDR3, the DNA is TGTGCCAGCAGCCAAGTTCGCAGGGCGGAGGGTGAGCAGTACTTC. Protein sequence: CASSQVRRAEGEQYF.

This clone was picked up many times. V is TRBV12-5 and J is TRBJ2-1; tentative D call: TRBD1 (6 bases). The germline gives CDR1 LGHNT, CDR2 FRNRAP. V was cut by 7 bases and J by 2 bases, with 15 bases left in between. The CDR3 length is 15 residues. Here the CDR3 DNA reads TGTGCTAGTGCCCGCCCGACAGGCACCTACAATGAGCAGTTCTTC. Its translation: CASARPTGTYNEQFF.